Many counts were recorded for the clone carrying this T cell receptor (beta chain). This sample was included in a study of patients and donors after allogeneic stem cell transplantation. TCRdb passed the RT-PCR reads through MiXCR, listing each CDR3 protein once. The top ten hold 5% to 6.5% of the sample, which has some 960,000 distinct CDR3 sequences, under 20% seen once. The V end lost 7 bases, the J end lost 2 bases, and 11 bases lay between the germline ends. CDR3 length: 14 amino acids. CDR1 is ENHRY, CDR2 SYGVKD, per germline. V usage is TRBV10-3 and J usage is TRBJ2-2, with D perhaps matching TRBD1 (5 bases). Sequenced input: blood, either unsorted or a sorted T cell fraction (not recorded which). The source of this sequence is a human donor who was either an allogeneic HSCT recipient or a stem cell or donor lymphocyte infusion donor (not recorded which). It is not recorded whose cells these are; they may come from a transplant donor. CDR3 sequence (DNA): TGTGCCATCAAGGCGACAGATAACACCGGGGAGCTGTTTTTT. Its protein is CAIKATDNTGELFF.